This T cell receptor (beta chain) was captured in a study of T-cell memory formation after mild COVID-19. This clonotype was observed a few times. TCRdb reprocessed the 5' RACE reads via MiXCR and lists one record per CDR3 protein. Of 150,000 to 200,000 distinct CDR3 sequences listed, about 28% are singletons. V was clipped by 2 bases and J by 2 bases, with 13 bases between them. Germline V lookup: CDR1 MNHEY, CDR2 SVGEGT. The CDR3 length is 15 residues. Input material: PBMCs or a T cell subset sorted from them (not recorded which). The chain couples TRBV6-2 or TRBV6-3 to TRBJ2-7, with no clear D. The source of this sequence is an adult woman who had mild COVID-19 (a few samples of this study predate the infection). Cell type and time point are not known. CDR3 bases: TGTGCCAGCAGTTACCCCATTGAGGTAACCTACGAGCAGTACTTC. Translation gives CASSYPIEVTYEQYF.